These T cell receptor beta chains were read from a single sample in a study of T cells in Graves' hyperthyroidism and ophthalmopathy. In TCRdb, the multiplex PCR reads were re-called with MiXCR into one record per CDR3 protein. Seen here are some 250,000 distinct CDR3 sequences, over 12% observed once, and the top ten hold under 35%. Sequencing was carried out using blood. The source of these receptors is a woman aged 45-59 years with Graves' hyperthyroidism that later progressed to Graves' ophthalmopathy. Both conserved end residues are part of each CDR3.

length	J	V	CDR3
13	TRBJ2-1	TRBV9	CASSEVAYNEQFF
15	TRBJ1-5	TRBV28	CASSLLGGGNQPQHF
17	TRBJ2-1	TRBV28	CASSFSLAGVRGNEQFF
12	TRBJ1-1	TRBV28	CASSVMNTEAFF
13	TRBJ1-1	TRBV20-1	CSARTGTKTEAFF
13	TRBJ1-1	TRBV20-1	CSARVGGNTEAFF
14	TRBJ2-3	TRBV28	CASSFLAGVYTQYF
15	TRBJ2-5	TRBV6-1	CASSEELGAEETQYF
16	TRBJ1-1	TRBV27	CASSMYDRPLNTEAFF
12	TRBJ1-5	TRBV6-1	CASTPGNQPQHF
17	TRBJ1-4	TRBV9	CASSPNVRQGSNEKLFF
12	TRBJ2-7	TRBV5-1	CASSPGTGEQYF
13	TRBJ1-2	TRBV2	CASSRAMHYGYTF
16	TRBJ2-1	TRBV11-2	CASSQLKRSSYNEQFF
13	TRBJ2-1	TRBV10-1	CASSAGQGNEQFF